This T cell receptor beta chain was documented in a study of identical twins. This clonotype was picked up a small number of times. Via MiXCR, TCRdb re-called the 5' RACE reads, giving one row per CDR3 protein. The sample carries 640,000 or so distinct CDR3 sequences, 5.5% to 6.5% recorded once. All donors were healthy, and all were Caucasian. Germline CDR1 reads DFQATT; CDR2 reads SNEGSKA (reference sequence). The CDR3 extends over 11 amino acids. V lost 3 bases and J 7 bases, leaving 10 bases between the germline ends. Specimen: naive T cells sorted from blood. V and J are TRBV20-1 and TRBJ2-7; D is unclear. The origin of this receptor is a man aged 18-30 years in good health. In nucleotides, the CDR3 is TGCAGTGCTAGGTTTCACAAGGAGCAGTACGTC. It encodes CSARFHKEQYV.